This TCR beta chain was recorded in a study of blood T cell repertoires in COVID-19. Background on the study: There were acute and convalescent COVID-19 samples, and they came from the United States, Italy and Spain. The cDNA or gDNA used as material had been derived from T cells, B-cell-depleted T cells, or PBMCs.

Germline V CDR1 and CDR2: MNHNY, SVGAGI (reference sequence). The CDR3 has 14 residues. V lost 0 bases and J lost 6; bases outside the gene matches: 4. As processed by the authors: From reference gene primer amplification, estimates of nucleated cell counts were derived. Using immunoSEQ multiplex PCR, the repertoire was profiled, and TCRdb retains in-frame clones only, with some absent. That table is the source of V, J and clone size, and D and trimming were worked out from the DNA. The table includes roughly 250,000 clones, about 80% detected once. The chain employs TRBV6-6 and TRBJ1-2, with TRBD1 matching over 7 bases. The sequence was collected from a woman aged 80 or over with acute or convalescent COVID-19. The sample was peripheral blood. CDR3 region: CASSYSKGADGYTF. In DNA form, the CDR3 reads TGTGCCAGCAGTTACTCGAAGGGGGCGGATGGCTACACCTTC.